One sample yielded the 31 T cell receptor beta chains listed below, sequenced in a study of blood T cell repertoires in COVID-19. Sequenced by immunoSEQ multiplex PCR; TCRdb stores in-frame clones only, minus some. The sample includes tens of thousands of clones, more than 75% of them seen just once. Sequencing used peripheral blood. The receptor set was obtained from a man aged 50 to 59 with active or convalescent COVID-19.

V is TRBV7-2 and J is TRBJ2-1, with TRBD2 matching 16 bases. V shed 4 bases and J 6 bases; nucleotides not matched to a gene: 9. Looked up from germline, CDR1 is SGHTA and CDR2 is FQGNSA. The CDR3 totals 18 residues. CDR3 DNA: TGTGCCAGCAGCTCACATCCTGGGACTAGCGGGGGGGCCAATGAGCAGTTCTTC. The encoded protein is CASSSHPGTSGGANEQFF.

V gene TRBV6-5 combines with J gene TRBJ2-4; TRBD1 agrees at 7 bases. V gave up 0 bases and J gave up 7 bases; unmatched junction bases: 6. The CDR3 extends over 15 amino acids. Germline values: CDR1 MNHEY, CDR2 SVGAGI. The CDR3 DNA is TGTGCCAGCAGTTACTCGATAGGGGGCCCGAACATTCAGTACTTC. It translates to CASSYSIGGPNIQYF.

The chain joins TRBV28 to TRBJ2-5; D is unclear. Germline lookup yields CDR1 MDHEN and CDR2 SYDVKM. The CDR3 covers 14 residues. V dropped 3 bases and J dropped 4 bases, with 12 bases sitting between them. The CDR3 nucleotides read TGTGCCAGCAGTTTGTCGCAGGCCAGAGAGACCCAGTACTTC. Translation gives CASSLSQARETQYF.

The gene calls are TRBV25-1 and TRBJ2-2, with D possibly being TRBD1 (8 bases). The CDR3 loop spans 16 amino acids. Germline assignment: CDR1 MGHDK and CDR2 SYGVNS. V was trimmed by 4 bases and J by 4 bases, leaving 16 bases between them. The CDR3 DNA reads TGTGCCAGCAGTGGGAACAGGGGGGGCCTCACCGGGGAGCTGTTTTTT. Amino acids: CASSGNRGGLTGELFF.

The J gene is TRBJ2-3, the V gene TRBV7-9; D is unresolved. The CDR3 runs to 14 residues. The V end lost 7 bases, the J end lost 0 bases, and 11 bases lay between the germline ends. Looked up from germline, CDR1 is SEHNR and CDR2 is FQNEAQ (reference sequence). CDR3 region: CASTGAPSTDTQYF. In DNA, the CDR3 is TGTGCCAGCACCGGTGCGCCGAGCACAGATACGCAGTATTTT.

The chain employs TRBV6-5 and TRBJ2-5; the match to TRBD1 covers 9 bases. With 6 bases clipped from V and 5 bases from J, the junction kept 4 bases outside the gene matches. Germline CDR1 and CDR2: MNHEY and SVGAGI. The CDR3 consists of 13 residues. DNA for the CDR3: TGTGCCAGCAGCGCCGGGACAGGGGAGACCCAGTACTTC. This codes for CASSAGTGETQYF.

The rearrangement links TRBV2 to TRBJ1-6; 11 nucleotides align to TRBD1. Germline V gene sequence: CDR1 SNHLY, CDR2 FYNNEI. V shed 6 bases and J 7 bases; nucleotides not matched to a gene: 5. The CDR3 loop spans 15 amino acids. CDR3 sequence reads: CASRPGTGGNSPLHF. CDR3 nucleotides: TGTGCCAGCAGACCCGGGACAGGGGGGAATTCACCCCTCCACTTT.

The chain links TRBV11-2 to TRBJ1-1; 8 bases map to TRBD1. V dropped 5 bases and J dropped 8; count of bases not matched to a gene: 7. The CDR3 runs to 13 residues. Per the germline V gene, CDR1 is SGHAT and CDR2 is FQNNGV. The CDR3 DNA sequence: TGTGCCAGCAGCGCTGACAGGGGCGGAGAAGCTTTCTTT. Translating gives CASSADRGGEAFF.

This chain connects TRBV7-9 to TRBJ2-5; 10 bases map to TRBD1. The CDR3 sequence is 15 residues long. Trimming at V came to 5 bases and at J to 4 bases, leaving 7 bases not matched to a gene. Germline V lookup: CDR1 SEHNR, CDR2 FQNEAQ (reference sequence). The CDR3 nucleotides read TGTGCCAGCAGCCCGGGACAGGGGAGATCAGAGACCCAGTACTTC. Its translation: CASSPGQGRSETQYF.

The chain carries TRBV18 and TRBJ1-1, with D unresolved. Germline CDR1 reads KGHSH; CDR2 reads LQKENI. Trimming cost V 2 bases and J 1 base, with 11 bases left between them. This CDR3 has 15 amino acids. The CDR3 nucleotides are TGTGCCAGCTCACCAGTAAGAGCAGGGAACACTGAAGCTTTCTTT. Translating it yields CASSPVRAGNTEAFF.

This chain uses TRBV28 with TRBJ2-7; 9 nucleotides line up with TRBD2. The CDR3 contains 15 residues. V lost 8 bases to trimming and J lost 0 bases; unmatched junction nucleotides: 8. Germline CDR1 is MDHEN and CDR2 is SYDVKM. CDR3 sequence reads: CASQKAGGISYEQYV. The CDR3 coding sequence is TGTGCCAGCCAAAAAGCGGGGGGAATCTCCTACGAGCAGTACGTC.

The CDR3 DNA follows: TGCAGTGCTGGCTCACAAGAGACCCAGTACTTC. Its protein product is CSAGSQETQYF. The chain joins TRBV20-1 to TRBJ2-5; no clear D. V lost 5 bases to trimming and J lost 2 bases, with 6 bases between them. CDR1 is DFQATT, CDR2 SNEGSKA, per germline (reference sequence). This CDR3 has 11 amino acids.

The chain has TRBV28 and TRBJ1-2; D is unclear. CDR1 and CDR2 from the germline V gene are MDHEN and SYDVKM. Trimming cost V 8 bases and J 8 bases, with 18 bases left between them. The CDR3 is 13 residues long. The CDR3 DNA follows: TGTGCCAGCTCGTCCAATACGGAGCGGGGCTACACCTTC. Translating gives CASSSNTERGYTF.

In its sample, this clone was seen a few times. The rearrangement joins TRBV10-3 to TRBJ1-1; D uncertain. CDR3 size: 14 residues. The V end was cut by 2 bases, the J end by 1 base, with 8 bases between. Per the germline V gene, CDR1 is ENHRY and CDR2 is SYGVKD. The CDR3, as DNA: TGTGCCATCAGTGAGGGGCAGCCGAACACTGAAGCTTTCTTT. Amino acids: CAISEGQPNTEAFF.

The chain couples TRBV6-1 to TRBJ2-3; 9 bases fit TRBD2. Trimming took 0 bases from V and 1 from J; bases not matched to a gene: 2. CDR1 and CDR2 from the germline V gene are MNHNS and SASEGT. The CDR3 runs to 16 residues. Here the CDR3 reads CASSEAIAGGTDTQYF. The CDR3 DNA reads TGTGCCAGCAGTGAAGCGATAGCGGGGGGCACAGATACGCAGTATTTT.

This sequence joins TRBV15 and TRBJ2-5, with D tentatively TRBD1 (6 bases). Germline V gene data show CDR1 as LNHNV and CDR2 as YYDKDF (reference sequence). This CDR3 contains 14 residues. Trimming left V 2 bases short and J 2 bases short, with 9 bases between. In nucleotides, the CDR3 is TGTGCCACCAGCAGAAGACAGGAACAAGAGACCCAGTACTTC. This sequence encodes CATSRRQEQETQYF.

The chain combines TRBV25-1 with TRBJ2-2; TRBD1 matches 10 bases. The CDR3 is made up of 16 amino acids. J was trimmed by 5 bases and V by 1 base; bases with no gene match: 4. CDR1 is MGHDK, CDR2 SYGVNS, per germline. CDR3 amino acids: CASSEWDRGGTGELFF. The CDR3 nucleotides read TGTGCCAGCAGTGAATGGGACAGGGGTGGAACCGGGGAGCTGTTTTTT. Together with reference TRBV25-1 and TRBJ2-2, the CDR3 gives the full variable domain: EADIYQTPRYLVIGTGKKITLECSQTMGHDKMYWYQQDPGMELHLIHYSYGVNSTEKGDLSSESTVSRIRTEHFPLTLESARPSHTSQYLCASSEWDRGGTGELFFGEGSRLTVL.

The chain couples TRBV5-1 to TRBJ1-4, with TRBD1 matching 7 bases. Germline CDR1 is SGHRS and CDR2 is YFSETQ. The CDR3 contains 15 residues. The trim removed 3 bases at V and 2 bases at J, leaving 4 bases unmatched. The CDR3 loop is CASSSAQGTNEKLFF. In nucleotides, the CDR3 is TGCGCCAGCAGCTCAGCACAGGGGACTAATGAAAAACTGTTTTTT.

The V gene is TRBV30, the J gene TRBJ1-3; 8 bases map to TRBD1. The CDR3 is 15 amino acids. Per the germline V gene, CDR1 is GTSNPN and CDR2 is SVGIG (reference sequence). V lost 3 bases to trimming and J lost 5 bases; unmatched junction nucleotides: 9. The CDR3 loop reads CAWSVGTGARNTIYF. The CDR3 DNA sequence: TGTGCCTGGAGCGTAGGGACAGGAGCCCGAAACACCATATATTTT.

The chain carries TRBV19 and TRBJ2-2; TRBD1 aligns across 9 bases. The CDR3 length is 15 residues. V lost 6 bases and J lost 1; bases outside the gene matches: 3. Per the germline V gene, CDR1 is LNHDA and CDR2 is SQIVND (reference sequence). CDR3 in DNA: TGTGCCAGTAGAAGGACAGGGGAGAACACCGGGGAGCTGTTTTTT. Translated: CASRRTGENTGELFF. Looking up the rest from reference TRBV19 and TRBJ2-2 gives the full variable domain: DGGITQSPKYLFRKEGQNVTLSCEQNLNHDAMYWYRQDPGQGLRLIYYSQIVNDFQKGDIAEGYSVSREKKESFPLTVTSAQKNPTAFYLCASRRTGENTGELFFGEGSRLTVL.

This clone was recorded only once. This rearrangement joins TRBV28 to TRBJ2-7; TRBD2 might be the D (6 bases). The CDR3 consists of 14 residues. The V end was cut by 2 bases, the J end by 3 bases, with 11 bases between. Germline-derived CDR1 and CDR2 are MDHEN and SYDVKM. CDR3 loop: CASSLGGKHYEQYV. For the CDR3, the DNA is TGTGCCAGCAGTTTAGGGGGGAAACACTACGAGCAGTACGTC.

This clone appeared a single time. The chain joins TRBV7-8 to TRBJ2-5; tentative D call: TRBD1 (6 bases). The germline CDR1 and CDR2 sequences are SGHVS and FQNEAQ. This CDR3 contains 15 residues. Deletions cut 7 bases from V and 8 bases from J, with 23 bases between. The CDR3 here is CASNRDTEMRSTQYF. The CDR3 DNA reads TGTGCCAGCAACCGGGACACCGAAATGAGAAGTACCCAGTACTTC. Using reference TRBV7-8 and TRBJ2-5 for the parts outside the CDR3, the full variable domain is GAGVSQSPRYKVAKRGQDVALRCDPISGHVSLFWYQQALGQGPEFLTYFQNEAQLDKSGLPSDRFFAERPEGSVSTLKIQRTQQEDSAVYLCASNRDTEMRSTQYFGPGTRLLVL.

The J gene is TRBJ1-6, the V gene TRBV10-2; the D is unclear. Germline lookup yields CDR1 WSHSY and CDR2 SAAADI. This CDR3 is built from 14 residues. Trimming took off 2 bases at V and 5 bases at J, with 7 bases between the two ends. CDR3 sequence (DNA): TGCGCCAGCAGTGAGGAGGCTGATAATTCACCCCTCCACTTT. This translates into CASSEEADNSPLHF.

This clone came up once. V and J are TRBV29-1 and TRBJ2-3; 9 positions agree with TRBD2. The CDR3 has 15 residues. V trimming: 7 bases; J trimming: 2 bases; junction bases outside the gene matches: 10. Germline V gives CDR1 SQVTM, CDR2 ANQGSEA. CDR3 in DNA: TGCAGCGCCAAGCGGGGGGCCTCCTACACAGATACGCAGTATTTT. This encodes CSAKRGASYTDTQYF.

CDR3 bases: TGTGCCAGCAGCCAAGGGACAGCTGGAAACACCATATATTTT. Protein sequence: CASSQGTAGNTIYF. This chain uses TRBV3-1 (or the pseudogene TRBV3-2) with TRBJ1-3; D perhaps matches TRBD1 (6 bases). V lost 1 base, J lost 2 bases, and 6 bases lay in between. The CDR3 covers 14 residues. Germline CDR1 reads LGHDT; CDR2 reads YNNKEL (reference sequence).

The chain has TRBV2 and TRBJ1-2; the match to TRBD1 covers 7 bases. This CDR3 has 14 amino acids. V was pared by 7 bases and J by 7 bases, with 12 bases of the junction left unmatched. Germline assignment: CDR1 SNHLY and CDR2 FYNNEI. CDR3 protein: CASIGSLRGLGYTF. The CDR3 coding sequence is TGTGCCAGCATAGGTAGTCTAAGGGGGCTTGGCTACACCTTC. Filled out from reference TRBV2 and TRBJ1-2, the complete variable domain reads EPEVTQTPSHQVTQMGQEVILRCVPISNHLYFYWYRQILGQKVEFLVSFYNNEISEKSEIFDDQFSVERPDGSNFTLKIRSTKLEDSAMYFCASIGSLRGLGYTFGSGTRLTVV.

The CDR3 nucleotides read TGTGCCAGCAGCGAAAGGGACATCTATGGCTACACCTTC. Its translation: CASSERDIYGYTF. The chain combines TRBV7-8 with TRBJ1-2, with D tentatively TRBD1 (6 bases). CDR1 and CDR2 from the germline V gene are SGHVS and FQNEAQ. Between the trimmed V and J ends, which lost 5 bases and 4 bases, there was a span of 11 bases. There are 13 residues in the CDR3.

The chain combines TRBV4-3 with TRBJ2-7; 9 positions match TRBD1. V trimming: 0 bases; J trimming: 2 bases; junction bases outside the gene matches: 8. CDR1 and CDR2 (germline): LGHNA, YSLEER. This CDR3 has 17 amino acids. The CDR3 here is CASSQDKVGQGTYEQYF. The CDR3 nucleotides are TGCGCCAGCAGCCAAGATAAGGTCGGACAGGGGACCTACGAGCAGTACTTC.

The chain employs TRBV19 and TRBJ2-3; 15 bases are a match to TRBD2. Unmatched junction bases numbered 8, after V lost 5 bases and J lost 5 bases. The CDR3 has 17 residues. Per germline, CDR1 LNHDA and CDR2 SQIVND (reference sequence). Here the CDR3 DNA reads TGTGCCAGTAGTGACTCTGAGGGACTAGCGGGGGGAGATACGCAGTATTTT. It translates to CASSDSEGLAGGDTQYF.

The rearrangement joins TRBV7-6 to TRBJ1-3; 7 bases are shared with TRBD1. The V and J ends lost 5 bases and 4 bases, in that order; junction bases with no gene match: 8. The CDR3 spans 15 residues. The germline gives CDR1 SGHVS, CDR2 FNYEAQ. The DNA for the CDR3 is TGTGCCAGCAGCCCCCAGGGGGGTAACGGAAACACCATATATTTT. This gives the protein CASSPQGGNGNTIYF.

The chain is built from TRBV7-2 and TRBJ2-3; TRBD1 aligns across 7 bases. Germline lookup yields CDR1 SGHTA and CDR2 FQGNSA. The V and J ends lost 1 base and 9 bases, in that order; junction bases with no gene match: 1. This CDR3 spans 12 amino acids. Here the CDR3 reads CASSLETGTQYF. DNA of the CDR3: TGTGCCAGCAGCTTAGAGACAGGGACGCAGTATTTT. Looking up the rest from reference TRBV7-2 and TRBJ2-3 gives the full variable domain: GAGVSQSPSNKVTEKGKDVELRCDPISGHTALYWYRQSLGQGLEFLIYFQGNSAPDKSGLPSDRFSAERTGGSVSTLTIQRTQQEDSAVYLCASSLETGTQYFGPGTRLTVL.